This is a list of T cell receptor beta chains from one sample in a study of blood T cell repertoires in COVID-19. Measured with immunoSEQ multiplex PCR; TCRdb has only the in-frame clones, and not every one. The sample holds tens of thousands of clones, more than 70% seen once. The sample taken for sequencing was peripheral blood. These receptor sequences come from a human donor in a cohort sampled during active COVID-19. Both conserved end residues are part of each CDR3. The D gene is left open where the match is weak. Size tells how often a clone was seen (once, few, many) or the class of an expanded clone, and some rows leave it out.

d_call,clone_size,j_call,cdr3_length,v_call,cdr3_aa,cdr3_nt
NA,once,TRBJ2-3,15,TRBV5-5,CASSLGQLNTDTQYF,TGTGCCAGCAGCTTGGGACAGCTTAACACAGATACGCAGTATTTT
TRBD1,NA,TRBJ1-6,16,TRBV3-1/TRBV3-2,CASSQGVTGGRSPLHF,TGTGCCAGCAGCCAAGGCGTGACAGGGGGGCGATCACCCCTCCACTTT
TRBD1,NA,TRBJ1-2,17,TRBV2,CASSVAGTGVANYGYTF,TGTGCCAGCAGTGTCGCCGGGACAGGGGTAGCTAACTATGGCTACACCTTC
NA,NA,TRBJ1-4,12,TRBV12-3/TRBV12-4,CASSLGGEKLFF,TGTGCCAGCAGTTTAGGCGGGGAAAAACTGTTTTTT
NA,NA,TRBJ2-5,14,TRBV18,CASSPPSRSETQYF,TGTGCCAGCTCACCACCTAGCAGATCAGAGACCCAGTACTTC
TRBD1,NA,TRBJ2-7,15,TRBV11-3,CASSSGQGGNYEQYF,TGTGCCAGCAGCTCCGGACAGGGGGGAAACTACGAGCAGTACTTC
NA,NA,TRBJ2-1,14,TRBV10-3,CATDRQNSYNEQFF,TGTGCCACGGACCGACAGAACTCCTACAATGAGCAGTTCTTC
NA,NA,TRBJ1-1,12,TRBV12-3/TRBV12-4,CASRPGVGAAFF,TGTGCCAGCAGACCAGGGGTGGGCGCAGCTTTCTTT
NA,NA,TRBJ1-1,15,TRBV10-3,CAISESKGETTEAFF,TGTGCCATCAGTGAGTCGAAAGGGGAAACCACTGAAGCTTTCTTT
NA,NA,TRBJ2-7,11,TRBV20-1,CSARFSSEQYF,TGCAGTGCTAGATTTAGCAGCGAGCAGTACTTC